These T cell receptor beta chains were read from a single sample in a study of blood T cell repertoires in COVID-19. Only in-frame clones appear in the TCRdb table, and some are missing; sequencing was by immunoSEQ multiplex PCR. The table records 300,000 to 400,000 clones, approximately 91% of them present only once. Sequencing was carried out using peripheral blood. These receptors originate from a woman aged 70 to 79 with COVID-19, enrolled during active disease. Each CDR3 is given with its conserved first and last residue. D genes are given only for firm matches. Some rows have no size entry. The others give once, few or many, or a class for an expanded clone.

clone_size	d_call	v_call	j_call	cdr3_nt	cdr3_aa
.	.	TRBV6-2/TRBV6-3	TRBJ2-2	TGTGCCAGCAGTTACTCGAGAGCAACCGGGGAGCTGTTTTTT	CASSYSRATGELFF
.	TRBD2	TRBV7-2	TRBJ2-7	TGTGCCAGCAGCTTTGGGCTAGCGGGGGGCTACGAGCAGTACTTC	CASSFGLAGGYEQYF
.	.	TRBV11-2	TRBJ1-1	TGTGCCAGCAGCTTAATTAGGAGGACTGAAGCTTTCTTT	CASSLIRRTEAFF
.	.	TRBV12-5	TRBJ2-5	TGTGCTAGTGGTTTGGTACGAGGGTCCCGCTTGGAGACCCAGTACTTC	CASGLVRGSRLETQYF
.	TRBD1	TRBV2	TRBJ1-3	TGTGCCAGCAGTGAACGGACAGGGGTTGGAAACACCATATATTTT	CASSERTGVGNTIYF
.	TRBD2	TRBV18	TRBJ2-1	TGTGCCAGCTCACCTACCCCGGGGGGGCGCAATGAGCAGTTCTTC	CASSPTPGGRNEQFF
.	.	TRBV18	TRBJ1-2	TGTGCCAGCTCACCGGGAGGGCGTAACTATGGCTACACCTTC	CASSPGGRNYGYTF
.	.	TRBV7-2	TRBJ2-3	TGTGCCAGCAGCTTAGGCAGGAACACAGATACGCAGTATTTT	CASSLGRNTDTQYF
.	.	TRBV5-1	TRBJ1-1	TGCGCCAGCAGCTTGGATGTGGGGGCGAACACTGAAGCTTTCTTT	CASSLDVGANTEAFF
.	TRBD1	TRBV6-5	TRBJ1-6	TGTGCCAGCAGTCGACAGGGGTATAATTCACCCCTCCACTTT	CASSRQGYNSPLHF
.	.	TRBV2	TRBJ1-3	TGTGCCAGCAGTGTTCCCAACTCTGGAAACACCATATATTTT	CASSVPNSGNTIYF
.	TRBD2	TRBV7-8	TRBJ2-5	TGTGCCAGCAGCTTACTAGCGGGGGTGGAAGAGACCCAGTACTTC	CASSLLAGVEETQYF
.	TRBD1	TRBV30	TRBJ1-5	TGTGCCTGGAGCACGACAGGGGCGCGGCCCCAGCATTTT	CAWSTTGARPQHF
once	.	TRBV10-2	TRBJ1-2	TGCGCCAGCAGTGACTGGGGGGGTCCACTTAGCTATGGCTACACCTTC	CASSDWGGPLSYGYTF
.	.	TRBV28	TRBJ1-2	TGTGCCAGCGGAACAGGAGGCTACACCTTC	CASGTGGYTF
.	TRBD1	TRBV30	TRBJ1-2	TGTGCCTGGGACAGGGGGCAACGAGATGGCTACACCTTC	CAWDRGQRDGYTF
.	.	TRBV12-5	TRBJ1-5	TGTGCTAGTGCCCCTGGGGCATACGAAATTAGCAATCAGCCCCAGCATTTT	CASAPGAYEISNQPQHF
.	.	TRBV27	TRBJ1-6	TGTGCCAGCAGCTCCGGACAGATCTTTAATTCACCCCTCCACTTT	CASSSGQIFNSPLHF
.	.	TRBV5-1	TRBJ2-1	TGCGCCAGCAGCTCGGGTCGAAGCTCCTACAATGAGCAGTTCTTC	CASSSGRSSYNEQFF
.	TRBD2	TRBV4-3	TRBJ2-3	TGCGCCAGCAGCCAAGACCCCCCGGGGGGGTACACAGATACGCAGTATTTT	CASSQDPPGGYTDTQYF
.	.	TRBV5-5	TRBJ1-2	TGTGCCAGCAGCTTGACCTTTACATCCTTAGATTCCAGAGGCTATGGCTACACCTTC	CASSLTFTSLDSRGYGYTF
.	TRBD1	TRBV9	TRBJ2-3	TGTGCCAGCAGCGTAGAGGGGGCTACTGATGGCACAGATACGCAGTATTTT	CASSVEGATDGTDTQYF
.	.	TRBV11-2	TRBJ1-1	TGTGCCAGCAGCTTAACAGCGAACACTGAAGCTTTCTTT	CASSLTANTEAFF
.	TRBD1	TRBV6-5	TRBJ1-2	TGTGCCAGCAGTCCACAGGGGAGAGCGGATGGCTACACCTTC	CASSPQGRADGYTF
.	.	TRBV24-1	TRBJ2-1	TGTGCCACCAGTGATTCTGGAGGAGCCGACAATGAGCAGTTCTTC	CATSDSGGADNEQFF
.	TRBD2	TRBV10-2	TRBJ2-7	TGCGCCAGCAGTGAAAGCGGGGGGCCCTACGAGCAGTACTTC	CASSESGGPYEQYF
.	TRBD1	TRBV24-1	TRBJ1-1	TGTGCCACCAGTGCTGGGGGACAGGGGTACACTGAAGCTTTCTTT	CATSAGGQGYTEAFF
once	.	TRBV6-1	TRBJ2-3	TGTGCCAGCAGTGAAGCACCCCAGGGCACAGATACGCAGTATTTT	CASSEAPQGTDTQYF
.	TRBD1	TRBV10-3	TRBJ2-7	TGTGCCATCAGTGAGTATGGACAGGGGAGCTACGAGCAGTACTTC	CAISEYGQGSYEQYF
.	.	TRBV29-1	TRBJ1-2	TGCAGCGTTGAAGATCGACGAGGGACGGGGGTTTATGGCTACACCTTC	CSVEDRRGTGVYGYTF
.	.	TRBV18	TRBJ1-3	TGTGCCAGCTCCCGCACAGGGTCGGATGGAAACACCATATATTTT	CASSRTGSDGNTIYF
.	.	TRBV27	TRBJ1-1	TGTGCCAGCACCCGCTCCGGGGGAAAAACTGAAGCTTTCTTT	CASTRSGGKTEAFF
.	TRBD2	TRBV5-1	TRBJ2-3	TGCGCCAGCAGCTTGTCTAGCGGGGGGGCAGGAGATACGCAGTATTTT	CASSLSSGGAGDTQYF
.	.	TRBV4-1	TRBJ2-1	TGCGCCAGCAGCCACGGGACACTCTCCTACAATGAGCAGTTCTTC	CASSHGTLSYNEQFF
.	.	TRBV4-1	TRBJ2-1	TGCGCCAGCAGCCTTACAGACGGTTACAATGAGCAGTTCTTC	CASSLTDGYNEQFF
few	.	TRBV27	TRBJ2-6	TGTGCCAGCAGTTTCCGGGACCAGGGGAGTTTTGGGGCCAACGTCCTGACTTTC	CASSFRDQGSFGANVLTF
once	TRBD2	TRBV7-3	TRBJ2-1	TGTGCCAGCAGCTCCTCCTTCGGCGGGGGCTACAATGAGCAGTTCTTC	CASSSSFGGGYNEQFF
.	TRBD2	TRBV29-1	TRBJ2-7	TGCAGCGTTTGGGTAGCGGGGGGAGAGCAGTACTTC	CSVWVAGGEQYF
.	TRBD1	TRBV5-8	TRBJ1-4	TGTGCCAGCAGCTTGGGGGACAGTAATGAAAAACTGTTTTTT	CASSLGDSNEKLFF
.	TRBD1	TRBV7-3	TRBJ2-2	TGTGCCAGCAGCCCTCGACAGGGGGCGGGCGGGGAGCTGTTTTTT	CASSPRQGAGGELFF
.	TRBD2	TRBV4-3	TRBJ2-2	TGCGCCAGCAGCCAAGATGTGAGGGAGAGACTAGCCTACACCGGGGAGCTGTTTTTT	CASSQDVRERLAYTGELFF
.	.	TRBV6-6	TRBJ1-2	TGTGCCAGCAGTTACAGAGTTCCTAACTATGGCTACACCTTC	CASSYRVPNYGYTF
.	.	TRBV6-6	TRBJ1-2	TGTGCCAGCAGTTACTCCTCAGGGGCGGAAAGTGGCTACACCTTC	CASSYSSGAESGYTF
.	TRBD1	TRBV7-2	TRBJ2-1	TGTGCCAGCAGCTCCGCAACAGGGGCGGCAAATGAGCAGTTCTTC	CASSSATGAANEQFF
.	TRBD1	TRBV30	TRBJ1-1	TGTGCCTGGAGCCATCCCTCGGGACAGTATCCCCCTGAAGCTTTCTTT	CAWSHPSGQYPPEAFF
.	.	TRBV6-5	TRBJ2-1	TGTGCCAGCAGTTACTCCGGGGGATACAATGAGCAGTTCTTC	CASSYSGGYNEQFF
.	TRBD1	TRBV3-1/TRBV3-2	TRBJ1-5	TGTGCCAGCAGCCAACCTATAGGACAGGATAGCAATCAGCCCCAGCATTTT	CASSQPIGQDSNQPQHF
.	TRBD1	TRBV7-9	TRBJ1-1	TGTGCCAGCAGCTTTACAGGGGGTGAGACTGAAGCTTTCTTT	CASSFTGGETEAFF